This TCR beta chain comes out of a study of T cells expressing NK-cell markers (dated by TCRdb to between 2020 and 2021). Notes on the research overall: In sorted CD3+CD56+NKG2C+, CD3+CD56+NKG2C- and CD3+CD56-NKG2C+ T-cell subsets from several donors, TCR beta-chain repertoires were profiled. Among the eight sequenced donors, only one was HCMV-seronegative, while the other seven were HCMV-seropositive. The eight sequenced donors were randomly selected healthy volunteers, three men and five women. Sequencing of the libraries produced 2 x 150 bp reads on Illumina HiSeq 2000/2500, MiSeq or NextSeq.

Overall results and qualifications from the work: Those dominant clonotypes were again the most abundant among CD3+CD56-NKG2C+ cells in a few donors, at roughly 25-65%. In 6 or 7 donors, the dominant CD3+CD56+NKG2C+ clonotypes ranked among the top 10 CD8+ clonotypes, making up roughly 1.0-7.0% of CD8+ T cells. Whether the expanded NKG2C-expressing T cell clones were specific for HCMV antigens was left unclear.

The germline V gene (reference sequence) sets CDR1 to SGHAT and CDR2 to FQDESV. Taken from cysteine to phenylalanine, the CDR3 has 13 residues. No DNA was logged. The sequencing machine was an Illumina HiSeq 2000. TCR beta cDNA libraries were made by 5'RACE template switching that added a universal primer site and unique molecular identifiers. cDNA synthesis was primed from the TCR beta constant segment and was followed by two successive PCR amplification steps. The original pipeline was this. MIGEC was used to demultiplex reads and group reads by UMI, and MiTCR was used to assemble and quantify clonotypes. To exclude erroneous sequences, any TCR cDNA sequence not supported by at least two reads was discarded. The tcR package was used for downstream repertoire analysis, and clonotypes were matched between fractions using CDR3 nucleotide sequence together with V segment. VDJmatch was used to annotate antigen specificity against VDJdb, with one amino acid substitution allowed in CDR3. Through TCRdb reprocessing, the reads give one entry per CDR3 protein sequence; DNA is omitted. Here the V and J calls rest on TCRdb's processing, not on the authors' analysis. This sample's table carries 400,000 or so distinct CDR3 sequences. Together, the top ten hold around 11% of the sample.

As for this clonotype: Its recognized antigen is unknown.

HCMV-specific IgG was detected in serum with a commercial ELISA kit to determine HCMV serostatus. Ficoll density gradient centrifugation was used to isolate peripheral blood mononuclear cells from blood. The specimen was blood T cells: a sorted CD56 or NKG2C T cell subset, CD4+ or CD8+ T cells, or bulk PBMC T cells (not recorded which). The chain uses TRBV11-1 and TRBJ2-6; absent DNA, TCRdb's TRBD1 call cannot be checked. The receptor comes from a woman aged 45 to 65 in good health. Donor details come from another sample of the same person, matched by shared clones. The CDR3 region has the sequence CASQTGEANVLTF. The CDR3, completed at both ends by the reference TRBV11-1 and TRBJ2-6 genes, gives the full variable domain EAEVAQSPRYKITEKSQAVAFWCDPISGHATLYWYRQILGQGPELLVQFQDESVVDDSQLPKDRFSAERLKGVDSTLKIQPAELGDSAMYLCASQTGEANVLTFGAGSRLTVL.